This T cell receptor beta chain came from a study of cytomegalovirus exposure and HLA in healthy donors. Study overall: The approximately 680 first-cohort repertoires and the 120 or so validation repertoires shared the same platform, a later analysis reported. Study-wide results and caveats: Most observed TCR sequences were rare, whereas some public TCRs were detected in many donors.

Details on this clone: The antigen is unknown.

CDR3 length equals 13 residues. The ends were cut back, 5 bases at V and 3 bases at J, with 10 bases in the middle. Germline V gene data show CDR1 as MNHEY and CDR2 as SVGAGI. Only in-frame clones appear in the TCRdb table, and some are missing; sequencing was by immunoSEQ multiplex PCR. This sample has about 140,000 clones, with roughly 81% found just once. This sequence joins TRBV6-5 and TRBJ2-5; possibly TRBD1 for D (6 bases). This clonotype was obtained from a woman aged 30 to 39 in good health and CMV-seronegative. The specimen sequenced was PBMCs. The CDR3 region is CASSPPGEETQYF. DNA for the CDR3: TGTGCCAGCAGTCCCCCAGGGGAAGAGACCCAGTACTTC.